The 28 T cell receptor beta chains in this list originate from one sample, sequenced in a study of tumor-infiltrating lymphocytes in primary liver carcinoma. Starting material of about 480 ng total RNA yielded TCR beta cDNA via a constant-region primer. For TCR beta, libraries were produced by three nested multiplex PCR rounds using slightly modified ARM-PCR. TRBV1-TRBV30 forward primers and a C-beta reverse primer were used in the first two PCR rounds, which each ran for nine to ten cycles. TCRdb passed the multiplex PCR reads through MiXCR, listing each CDR3 protein once. The data show approximately 340,000 distinct CDR3 sequences, around three fifths seen once. They got blood RNA out of unsorted whole blood and also pulled out germline DNA. Sequenced material: peripheral blood. These receptors were taken from a man aged 40-49 years with primary liver carcinoma and hepatitis B virus infection.

Notes on this clonotype: This may come from a read error, since a much larger clone is one base off. The rearrangement uses TRBV6-6 and TRBJ2-7, with unresolved D. The CDR3 consists of 13 residues. Germline V gene data show CDR1 as MNHNY and CDR2 as SVGAGI (reference sequence). CDR3 sequence reads: CVSQTQPGYEQYF. In DNA form, the CDR3 reads TGTGTCAGCCAGACTCAGCCCGGCTACGAGCAGTACTTC.

In the case of this clonotype: The junction does not match germline at one end; this may be a read error. The rearrangement joins TRBV11-2 to TRBJ2-1, with D possibly TRBD2 on 7 matching bases. The CDR3 is 15 amino acids. The germline CDR1 and CDR2 sequences are SGHAT and FQNNGV. CDR3 sequence: CASSLECGGNDEQFF. DNA for the CDR3: TGTGCCAGTAGCTTAGAGTGCGGGGGCAACGATGAGCAGTTCTTC.

The gene calls are TRBV10-3 and TRBJ2-7; possibly TRBD1 or TRBD2 for D (5 bases each). V lost 10 bases and J lost 0, with 13 bases in between. The length of the CDR3 is 13 residues. Germline loops: CDR1 ENHRY, CDR2 SYGVKD. Here the CDR3 reads CATGAASSYEQYF. As DNA, the CDR3 is TGTGCCACCGGGGCGGCGAGCTCCTACGAGCAGTACTTC.

With respect to this clonotype: A read error may account for a junction end that differs from germline. This chain links TRBV11-2 with TRBJ2-3; TRBD2 might be the D (6 bases). The CDR3 spans 15 residues. CDR1 is SGHAT and CDR2 is FQNNGV in the germline V gene. The CDR3 region is CTSSPSGSLTDTQYF. CDR3 DNA: TGTACCAGCAGCCCCAGCGGGTCCCTCACAGATACGCAGTATTTC.

Worth noting for this clonotype: It may be a read error: a sequence one base away is much more abundant. The rearrangement uses TRBV4-3 and TRBJ2-7; tentative D call: TRBD2 (6 bases). The CDR3 runs 15 residues. Germline assignment: CDR1 LGHNA and CDR2 YSLEER. With 0 bases removed from V and 7 bases from J, the gap between germline ends came to 16 bases. The CDR3 is CASSQDSGLSGEQYF. CDR3 sequence (DNA): TGCGCCAGCAGCCAAGATTCAGGACTATCGGGAGAGCAGTACTTC.

Regarding this clonotype: Without the conserved terminal phenylalanine or tryptophan, this CDR3 likely stems from a read error. This rearrangement joins TRBV6-6 to TRBJ2-7, with a possible D match to TRBD1 (6 bases). Trimming cost V 6 bases and J 0 bases, with 9 bases left between them. Germline V CDR1 and CDR2: MNHNY, SVGAGI (reference sequence). The CDR3 contains 13 residues. The CDR3 coding sequence is TGTGCCAGCAGCTTGACAGGCTCCTACGAGCAGTACCTC. It yields the protein CASSLTGSYEQYL.

About this clonotype: A read error may account for a junction end that differs from germline. CDR3 sequence (DNA): TGTGCCAGCAGCCCTAGCGGGAGGTTCGGCAATGACCAGTTCTTC. This translates into CASSPSGRFGNDQFF. The J gene is TRBJ2-1, the V gene TRBV16; 11 positions agree with TRBD2. Germline loops: CDR1 KGHSY, CDR2 FQNENV. This CDR3 comprises 15 residues.

The V call is TRBV12-3 or TRBV12-4, the J call TRBJ2-1; 11 positions match TRBD2. The CDR3 spans 14 residues. V lost 4 bases and J lost 13; bases outside the gene matches: 9. CDR3 sequence (DNA): TGTGCCAGCAGTTCAGCGACTAGCGGGGTGAAACAGTTCTTC. The encoded protein is CASSSATSGVKQFF.

Concerning this clonotype: Being one base from a much bigger clone, this may be a read error. CDR3 protein: CASSYQWREETQYF. DNA of the CDR3: TGTGCCAGCAGTTACCAATGGCGGGAAGAGACCCAGTACTTC. V gene TRBV6-6 combines with J gene TRBJ2-5; D possibly corresponds to TRBD2 (5 bases). V was cut by 2 bases and J by 3 bases, with 10 bases left in between. The germline V gene has CDR1 MNHNY and CDR2 SVGAGI (reference sequence). The CDR3 is made up of 14 amino acids.

The rearrangement uses TRBV5-1 and TRBJ2-1; 9 bases map to TRBD1. The germline CDR1 and CDR2 sequences are SGHRS and YFSETQ. The CDR3 runs 13 residues. V was pared by 3 bases and J by 12 bases, with 7 bases of the junction left unmatched. The CDR3 region has the DNA TGCGCCAGCAGCTGGGCCGGGACAGGGATGCAGTTCTTC. Translated, it gives CASSWAGTGMQFF. Full variable domain (outside the CDR3, taken from reference TRBV5-1 and TRBJ2-1): KAGVTQTPRYLIKTRGQQVTLSCSPISGHRSVSWYQQTPGQGLQFLFEYFSETQRNKGNFPGRFSGRQFSNSRSEMNVSTLELGDSALYLCASSWAGTGMQFFGPGTRLTVL.

V and J are TRBV6-6 and TRBJ2-1; TRBD2 agrees at 14 bases. Trimming at V came to 2 bases and at J to 12 bases, leaving 9 bases not matched to a gene. This CDR3 has 16 residues. CDR1 is MNHNY, CDR2 SVGAGI, per germline (reference sequence). CDR3 loop: CASSYQGLAGASGQFF. The CDR3 DNA follows: TGTGCCAGCAGTTACCAGGGACTAGCGGGAGCAAGTGGGCAGTTCTTC.

CDR3 DNA sequence: TGCGCCAGCAGCCGGGTCCGGGGACAGGGATCCGGGGAGCTGTTTTTT. Residues: CASSRVRGQGSGELFF. This rearrangement joins TRBV4-3 to TRBJ2-2, with 9 bases lining up with TRBD1. This CDR3 spans 16 amino acids. Germline values: CDR1 LGHNA, CDR2 YSLEER. V was pared by 4 bases and J by 6 bases, with 9 bases of the junction left unmatched.

Details on this clonotype: A read error may explain this, as a much larger clone is one base away. As DNA, the CDR3 is TGTGCCAGCAGTTCCCAGGCGTGTCAAGAGACCCAGTACTTC. Its protein is CASSSQACQETQYF. The chain recombines TRBV6-5 with TRBJ2-5; no reliable D call. The CDR3 has 14 amino acids. With 4 bases removed from V and 2 bases from J, the gap between germline ends came to 11 bases. Germline V CDR1 and CDR2: MNHEY, SVGAGI.

With regard to this clonotype: This could be a read error, since a much larger clone is one nucleotide away. Likely a read error: the CDR3 ends without its conserved phenylalanine or tryptophan. This chain links TRBV12-3 or TRBV12-4 with TRBJ2-7, with D perhaps TRBD1 or TRBD2 (6 bases each). The CDR3 spans 15 residues. Trimming cost V 1 base and J 3 bases, with 13 bases left between them. CDR3 coding DNA: TGTGCCAGCAGTTTAGGGGTGGGGGGCAGCTACGAGCAGTACTCC. This gives the protein CASSLGVGGSYEQYS.

The chain uses TRBV11-2 and TRBJ2-1, with D perhaps matching TRBD1 (7 bases). This CDR3 comprises 13 residues. Germline V gene data show CDR1 as SGHAT and CDR2 as FQNNGV. V was trimmed by 8 bases and J by 13 bases, leaving 21 bases between them. The chain's CDR3 is CASRNRGGSEQFF. The DNA of the CDR3 is TGTGCCAGCCGGAACAGGGGAGGCAGTGAACAGTTCTTC. Filled out from reference TRBV11-2 and TRBJ2-1, the complete variable domain reads EAGVAQSPRYKIIEKRQSVAFWCNPISGHATLYWYQQILGQGPKLLIQFQNNGVVDDSQLPKDRFSAERLKGVDSTLKIQPAKLEDSAVYLCASRNRGGSEQFFGPGTRLTVL.

Worth noting for this clonotype: One junction end disagrees with the germline gene, perhaps due to a read error. The rearrangement links TRBV6-4 to TRBJ2-1; 7 positions match TRBD2. The CDR3 spans 14 residues. Germline V gives CDR1 MRHNA, CDR2 SNTAGT. The CDR3 spells CTSSDVAGDNEQFF. The DNA of the CDR3 is TGTACCAGCAGTGACGTGGCGGGAGACAATGAGCAGTTCTTC.

This clonotype came up many times. The V gene is TRBV6-5, the J gene TRBJ1-2, with no clear D. Trimming removed 6 bases from V and 7 bases from J, with 15 bases in between. CDR1 is MNHEY and CDR2 is SVGAGI in the germline V gene. The CDR3 spans 13 residues. The CDR3 is CASSRTMGGGYTF. Here the CDR3 DNA reads TGTGCCAGCAGCAGGACTATGGGAGGTGGCTACACCTTC.

In its sample, this clonotype was seen many times. The V call is TRBV10-3, the J call TRBJ1-2; D gene uncertain. The CDR3 is 15 amino acids. The V gene's germline CDR1 is ENHRY and CDR2 SYGVKD. With 0 bases removed from V and 3 bases from J, the gap between germline ends came to 11 bases. CDR3 nucleotide sequence: TGTGCCATCAGTGAGTCTCGGCAGGCTCACTATGGCTACACCTTC. Its translation is CAISESRQAHYGYTF.

Comment on this clonotype: One end of the junction is discordant with germline, which a read error may explain. V gene TRBV11-2 combines with J gene TRBJ2-7; D is perhaps TRBD2 (5 bases). The germline CDR1 and CDR2 sequences are SGHAT and FQNNGV. This CDR3 contains 13 residues. CDR3 loop: CASSLNPAGEHYF. The CDR3 DNA follows: TGTGCCAGCAGCTTAAACCCTGCGGGCGAGCACTACTTC.

This clonotype has ten or more counts. The chain is built from TRBV11-2 and TRBJ2-3; D remains ambiguous. The CDR3 sequence is 15 residues long. Trimming stripped 1 base from V and 0 bases from J, with 8 bases between. From germline, CDR1 is SGHAT and CDR2 FQNNGV. In DNA form, the CDR3 reads TGTGCCAGCAGCTTAGCCGGCAGGAGCACAGATACGCAGTATTTT. It encodes CASSLAGRSTDTQYF.

This clonotype is medium-sized. The chain joins TRBV6-6 to TRBJ2-5; D ambiguous. The CDR3 length is 11 residues. Per germline, CDR1 MNHNY and CDR2 SVGAGI (reference sequence). With 5 bases removed from V and 6 bases from J, the gap between germline ends came to 7 bases. As DNA, the CDR3 is TGTGCCAGCAGTCAGACTCAGACCCAGTACTTC. This encodes CASSQTQTQYF.

This clonotype occurred many times. This chain links TRBV29-1 with TRBJ1-4; D not certain. V dropped 6 bases and J dropped 6 bases, with 11 bases sitting between them. Looked up from germline, CDR1 is SQVTM and CDR2 is ANQGSEA. CDR3 length: 12 amino acids. This CDR3 reads CSVELPYEKLFF. CDR3 nucleotides: TGCAGCGTCGAATTGCCCTATGAAAAACTGTTTTTT. The whole variable domain, filled in from reference TRBV29-1 and TRBJ1-4, reads SAVISQKPSRDICQRGTSLTIQCQVDSQVTMMFWYRQQPGQSLTLIATANQGSEATYESGFVIDKFPISRPNLTFSTLTVSNMSPEDSSIYLCSVELPYEKLFFGSGTQLSVL.

The chain links TRBV12-3 or TRBV12-4 to TRBJ2-7; D may be TRBD2 (6 bases). V lost 2 bases and J lost 2, with 13 bases in between. This CDR3 comprises 15 residues. In DNA form, the CDR3 reads TGTGCCAGCAGTTTATTCGGGGGTTCAACCTACGAGCAGTACTTC. Amino acids: CASSLFGGSTYEQYF.

With respect to this clonotype: A read error may explain this, as a much larger clone is one base away. The chain uses TRBV6-2 or TRBV6-3 and TRBJ2-5, with 12 positions matching TRBD2. After removal of 10 bases from V and 5 bases from J, the junction contained 11 bases not matched to a gene. The CDR3 is 15 residues long. The germline V gene has CDR1 MNHEY and CDR2 SVGEGT. For the CDR3, the DNA is TGTGCCACCCAGACTAGCGGGAGTGTGTGTGAGACCCAGTACTTC. Encoded protein: CATQTSGSVCETQYF.

At least ten counts were recorded for this clonotype. The chain joins TRBV11-3 to TRBJ2-2; D unclear. Germline V CDR1 and CDR2: SGHNT, YENEEA. The CDR3 extends over 13 amino acids. Trimming pared 1 base from V and 3 bases from J, leaving 3 bases between. The CDR3 nucleotides read TGTGCCAGCAGCTTAGGGCACACCGGGGAGCTGTTTTTT. This sequence encodes CASSLGHTGELFF.

The chain links TRBV6-6 to TRBJ2-1; TRBD2 matches at 9 bases. The V and J ends lost 2 bases and 6 bases, in that order; junction bases with no gene match: 20. Germline V gives CDR1 MNHNY, CDR2 SVGAGI (reference sequence). The CDR3 sequence is 20 residues long. The CDR3 DNA reads TGTGCCAGCAGTTACCTCGGGACTAGCAGGAGAGGAGAACAGATCAATGAGCAGTTCTTC. The encoded protein is CASSYLGTSRRGEQINEQFF.

A note on this clonotype: The CDR3 ends on some other residue instead of the conserved phenylalanine or tryptophan, so this is likely a read error. The chain employs TRBV10-3 and TRBJ2-6, with D perhaps TRBD1 (6 bases). Germline CDR1 is ENHRY and CDR2 is SYGVKD. The CDR3 runs to 15 residues. CDR3 sequence reads: CAASDSVSGANVLTL. In nucleotides, the CDR3 is TGTGCCGCGTCGGACAGCGTCTCTGGGGCTAACGTCCTGACTTTA.

This sequence joins TRBV6-5 and TRBJ1-3; D not certain. The CDR3 is made up of 16 amino acids. Germline V gives CDR1 MNHEY, CDR2 SVGAGI. V lost 6 bases to trimming and J lost 2 bases, with 17 bases between them. CDR3 in amino acids: CASRREAVVAGNTIYF. In DNA, the CDR3 is TGTGCCAGCAGACGCGAAGCGGTGGTAGCTGGAAACACCATATATTTT.